The rows below give T cell receptor beta chains drawn from one sample of a study of blood T cell repertoires in COVID-19. The repertoire was sequenced with immunoSEQ multiplex PCR; TCRdb's copy has only in-frame clones and lacks some. The data contain 450,000 or so clones, 85% to 90% of them singletons. The sequenced sample was peripheral blood. Receptors originate from a man aged 18-30 years with COVID-19, enrolled during active disease. Each CDR3 is given with its conserved first and last residue. D genes are given only for firm matches. Clone size appears in some rows only: once, few, many, or a class for an expanded clone.

cdr3_aa: CAISATGVDYEQFF
cdr3_nt: TGTGCCATCAGTGCCACAGGGGTAGATTATGAGCAGTTCTTC
v_call: TRBV10-3
d_call: TRBD1
clone_size: -
j_call: TRBJ2-1

cdr3_aa: CASSYPRGGTDTQYF
cdr3_nt: TGTGCCAGCAGTTATCCCCGGGGGGGCACAGATACGCAGTATTTT
v_call: TRBV6-5
d_call: TRBD2
clone_size: -
j_call: TRBJ2-3

cdr3_aa: CASSFAGRTDTQYF
cdr3_nt: TGTGCCAGCAGCTTTGCAGGGCGGACAGATACGCAGTATTTT
v_call: TRBV13
d_call: -
clone_size: -
j_call: TRBJ2-3

cdr3_aa: CASSQTSSLAGFSYEQYF
cdr3_nt: TGCGCCAGCAGCCAGACTTCGAGCCTAGCGGGTTTCTCCTACGAGCAGTACTTC
v_call: TRBV4-1
d_call: TRBD2
clone_size: -
j_call: TRBJ2-7

cdr3_aa: CASSPGLAGKGTQYF
cdr3_nt: TGCGCCAGCAGCCCCGGACTAGCGGGGAAGGGGACCCAGTACTTC
v_call: TRBV4-1
d_call: TRBD2
clone_size: -
j_call: TRBJ2-5

cdr3_aa: CASSPGLAGGIETQYF
cdr3_nt: TGTGCCAGCAGTCCGGGACTAGCGGGGGGTATTGAGACCCAGTACTTC
v_call: TRBV2
d_call: TRBD2
clone_size: few
j_call: TRBJ2-5

cdr3_aa: CASGLHRGQGASYTF
cdr3_nt: TGCGCCAGCGGACTCCACCGGGGACAGGGGGCGAGCTACACCTTC
v_call: TRBV5-1
d_call: TRBD1
clone_size: -
j_call: TRBJ1-2

cdr3_aa: CASSQVPQAAGVGTQYF
cdr3_nt: TGTGCCAGCAGCCAAGTGCCCCAAGCGGCGGGTGTTGGTACGCAGTATTTT
v_call: TRBV14
d_call: -
clone_size: -
j_call: TRBJ2-3

cdr3_aa: CASSYPRSTQYF
cdr3_nt: TGTGCCAGCAGTTACCCCAGGTCTACGCAGTATTTT
v_call: TRBV28
d_call: -
clone_size: once
j_call: TRBJ2-3

cdr3_aa: CAISEEGGQGANTGELFF
cdr3_nt: TGTGCCATCAGTGAGGAGGGGGGACAGGGGGCGAACACCGGGGAGCTGTTTTTT
v_call: TRBV10-3
d_call: TRBD1
clone_size: once
j_call: TRBJ2-2

cdr3_aa: CASSLSGRGNDEAFF
cdr3_nt: TGCGCCAGCAGCTTGTCAGGCAGGGGGAATGATGAAGCTTTCTTT
v_call: TRBV5-1
d_call: TRBD1
clone_size: -
j_call: TRBJ1-1

cdr3_aa: CSVRGLNTEAFF
cdr3_nt: TGCAGCGTGCGGGGGTTGAACACTGAAGCTTTCTTT
v_call: TRBV29-1
d_call: -
clone_size: once
j_call: TRBJ1-1

cdr3_aa: CASSSSTGWVNEQFF
cdr3_nt: TGTGCCAGCAGCTCCTCGACTGGGTGGGTAAATGAGCAGTTCTTC
v_call: TRBV11-2
d_call: -
clone_size: once
j_call: TRBJ2-1

cdr3_aa: CASSHTIQEFEQFF
cdr3_nt: TGTGCCAGCAGCCACACAATTCAGGAATTTGAGCAGTTCTTC
v_call: TRBV3-1/TRBV3-2
d_call: -
clone_size: few
j_call: TRBJ2-1

cdr3_aa: CASGVPGTLRQYF
cdr3_nt: TGTGCCAGCGGGGTTCCCGGGACATTAAGGCAGTACTTC
v_call: TRBV19
d_call: -
clone_size: -
j_call: TRBJ2-7

cdr3_aa: CAWSVGAGAGDTQYF
cdr3_nt: TGTGCCTGGAGTGTAGGAGCGGGAGCAGGAGATACGCAGTATTTT
v_call: TRBV30
d_call: TRBD2
clone_size: -
j_call: TRBJ2-3

cdr3_aa: CASSLPTGYEQYF
cdr3_nt: TGTGCCAGCAGCCTCCCAACGGGCTACGAGCAGTACTTC
v_call: TRBV7-9
d_call: -
clone_size: few
j_call: TRBJ2-7

cdr3_aa: CASSASPGQGETQYF
cdr3_nt: TGCGCCAGCAGTGCCTCGCCGGGACAGGGAGAGACCCAGTACTTC
v_call: TRBV10-2
d_call: TRBD1
clone_size: few
j_call: TRBJ2-5

cdr3_aa: CASRPGGGPYEQYF
cdr3_nt: TGTGCCAGCAGGCCCGGGGGGGGCCCCTACGAGCAGTACTTC
v_call: TRBV5-5
d_call: TRBD2
clone_size: -
j_call: TRBJ2-7

cdr3_aa: CASSPYTGELFF
cdr3_nt: TGTGCCAGCAGTCCTTACACCGGGGAGCTGTTTTTT
v_call: TRBV7-9
d_call: -
clone_size: -
j_call: TRBJ2-2

cdr3_aa: CASSLGPGETDTQYF
cdr3_nt: TGTGCCAGCAGCTTGGGGCCAGGGGAGACAGATACGCAGTATTTT
v_call: TRBV5-5
d_call: -
clone_size: -
j_call: TRBJ2-3

cdr3_aa: CASSRDRDGDTQYF
cdr3_nt: TGTGCCAGCAGCCGGGACAGGGATGGAGATACGCAGTATTTT
v_call: TRBV2
d_call: TRBD1
clone_size: -
j_call: TRBJ2-3

cdr3_aa: CSAGDRVPIYF
cdr3_nt: TGCAGTGCTGGAGACAGGGTCCCCATATATTTT
v_call: TRBV20-1
d_call: TRBD1
clone_size: -
j_call: TRBJ1-3

cdr3_aa: CASSPRTGSDEQYF
cdr3_nt: TGTGCCAGCAGCCCTCGGACAGGGTCGGACGAGCAGTACTTC
v_call: TRBV13
d_call: TRBD1
clone_size: -
j_call: TRBJ2-7

cdr3_aa: CASSQGGLYEQYF
cdr3_nt: TGCGCCAGCAGCCAAGGGGGGCTCTACGAGCAGTACTTC
v_call: TRBV4-1
d_call: -
clone_size: few
j_call: TRBJ2-7

cdr3_aa: CANTGTSNNEQFF
cdr3_nt: TGTGCCAATACCGGTACTAGCAACAATGAGCAGTTCTTC
v_call: TRBV2
d_call: -
clone_size: once
j_call: TRBJ2-1

cdr3_aa: CASSQGLARGASTDTQYF
cdr3_nt: TGTGCCAGCAGCCAGGGACTAGCTCGGGGCGCTAGCACAGATACGCAGTATTTT
v_call: TRBV5-4
d_call: TRBD2
clone_size: -
j_call: TRBJ2-3

cdr3_aa: CASSQEGLAGAFTDTQYF
cdr3_nt: TGTGCCAGCAGCCAAGAGGGACTAGCGGGGGCCTTCACAGATACGCAGTATTTT
v_call: TRBV14
d_call: TRBD2
clone_size: -
j_call: TRBJ2-3

cdr3_aa: CASSLIRGGYTF
cdr3_nt: TGTGCCAGCAGCTTAATCAGGGGTGGCTACACCTTC
v_call: TRBV7-9
d_call: -
clone_size: -
j_call: TRBJ1-2

cdr3_aa: CASSSVRAGVYNEQFF
cdr3_nt: TGTGCCAGCAGCTCCGTCCGAGCGGGGGTGTACAATGAGCAGTTCTTC
v_call: TRBV28
d_call: TRBD2
clone_size: -
j_call: TRBJ2-1

cdr3_aa: CASSLLGPRGTQYF
cdr3_nt: TGTGCCAGCAGCTTGCTGGGCCCCCGTGGGACCCAGTACTTC
v_call: TRBV5-6
d_call: -
clone_size: -
j_call: TRBJ2-5

cdr3_aa: CASSAPLDAYGYTF
cdr3_nt: TGTGCCAGCAGCGCCCCCTTAGATGCCTATGGCTACACCTTC
v_call: TRBV2
d_call: -
clone_size: -
j_call: TRBJ1-2

cdr3_aa: CASVSVSNQPQHF
cdr3_nt: TGTGCCAGCGTGTCGGTTAGCAATCAGCCCCAGCATTTT
v_call: TRBV28
d_call: -
clone_size: -
j_call: TRBJ1-5

cdr3_aa: CASSPEGKTGGADTQYF
cdr3_nt: TGTGCCAGCAGCCCCGAGGGGAAAACGGGGGGGGCAGATACGCAGTATTTT
v_call: TRBV4-2
d_call: TRBD2
clone_size: -
j_call: TRBJ2-3

cdr3_aa: CASSFRTGGPYGYTF
cdr3_nt: TGTGCCAGTAGTTTTCGGACAGGGGGGCCCTATGGCTACACCTTC
v_call: TRBV19
d_call: TRBD1
clone_size: few
j_call: TRBJ1-2

cdr3_aa: CASSPEVNTEAFF
cdr3_nt: TGTGCCAGCAGTCCCGAGGTGAACACTGAAGCTTTCTTT
v_call: TRBV21-1
d_call: -
clone_size: -
j_call: TRBJ1-1

cdr3_aa: CASSEQGDSNQPQHF
cdr3_nt: TGTGCCAGTAGTGAACAGGGTGATAGCAATCAGCCCCAGCATTTT
v_call: TRBV19
d_call: -
clone_size: -
j_call: TRBJ1-5

cdr3_aa: CASSRPGTSGGPSTDTQYF
cdr3_nt: TGCGCCAGCAGCCGTCCCGGGACTAGCGGGGGACCTAGCACAGATACGCAGTATTTT
v_call: TRBV5-1
d_call: TRBD2
clone_size: -
j_call: TRBJ2-3

cdr3_aa: CASSRRQGSNTEAFF
cdr3_nt: TGTGCCAGCTCACGGCGACAGGGATCGAACACTGAAGCTTTCTTT
v_call: TRBV18
d_call: TRBD1
clone_size: few
j_call: TRBJ1-1

cdr3_aa: CASSPWTGSSYEQYF
cdr3_nt: TGTGCCAGCAGCCCTTGGACAGGGAGCTCCTACGAGCAGTACTTC
v_call: TRBV3-1/TRBV3-2
d_call: TRBD1
clone_size: -
j_call: TRBJ2-7

cdr3_aa: CAWSSETRRSYEQYF
cdr3_nt: TGTGCCTGGAGTTCCGAGACACGCCGCTCCTACGAGCAGTACTTC
v_call: TRBV30
d_call: -
clone_size: -
j_call: TRBJ2-7

cdr3_aa: CATSDSNDRGRGTGELFF
cdr3_nt: TGTGCCACCAGTGACTCAAATGACAGGGGGCGAGGGACCGGGGAGCTGTTTTTT
v_call: TRBV24-1
d_call: TRBD1
clone_size: few
j_call: TRBJ2-2

cdr3_aa: CASSVGVDGGWPQHF
cdr3_nt: TGTGCCAGCAGCGTAGGTGTAGACGGGGGGTGGCCCCAGCATTTT
v_call: TRBV9
d_call: -
clone_size: -
j_call: TRBJ1-5

cdr3_aa: CATATSGVNTGELFF
cdr3_nt: TGCGCCACCGCCACTTCCGGGGTGAACACCGGGGAGCTGTTTTTT
v_call: TRBV10-1
d_call: -
clone_size: -
j_call: TRBJ2-2

cdr3_aa: CASSPVGSGSSYEQYF
cdr3_nt: TGTGCCAGCAGTCCCGTGGGTAGCGGGAGCTCCTACGAGCAGTACTTC
v_call: TRBV27
d_call: TRBD2
clone_size: -
j_call: TRBJ2-7

cdr3_aa: CASDISGNTIYF
cdr3_nt: TGTGCCAGCGACATCTCTGGAAACACCATATATTTT
v_call: TRBV7-9
d_call: -
clone_size: -
j_call: TRBJ1-3

cdr3_aa: CTSSQVSEAGDGYTF
cdr3_nt: TGCACCAGCAGCCAAGTGTCTGAGGCAGGGGACGGCTACACCTTC
v_call: TRBV1
d_call: -
clone_size: -
j_call: TRBJ1-2

cdr3_aa: CASSASGGLYEQYF
cdr3_nt: TGTGCCAGCAGTGCAAGCGGGGGCCTCTACGAGCAGTACTTC
v_call: TRBV7-6
d_call: TRBD2
clone_size: -
j_call: TRBJ2-7

cdr3_aa: CASSRGVGARGYGYTF
cdr3_nt: TGTGCCAGCAGCCGGGGAGTCGGGGCGCGGGGCTATGGCTACACCTTC
v_call: TRBV7-2
d_call: -
clone_size: -
j_call: TRBJ1-2

cdr3_aa: CASSSPQWAQDTQYF
cdr3_nt: TGTGCCAGCAGCTCACCACAGTGGGCACAAGATACGCAGTATTTT
v_call: TRBV7-9
d_call: -
clone_size: -
j_call: TRBJ2-3